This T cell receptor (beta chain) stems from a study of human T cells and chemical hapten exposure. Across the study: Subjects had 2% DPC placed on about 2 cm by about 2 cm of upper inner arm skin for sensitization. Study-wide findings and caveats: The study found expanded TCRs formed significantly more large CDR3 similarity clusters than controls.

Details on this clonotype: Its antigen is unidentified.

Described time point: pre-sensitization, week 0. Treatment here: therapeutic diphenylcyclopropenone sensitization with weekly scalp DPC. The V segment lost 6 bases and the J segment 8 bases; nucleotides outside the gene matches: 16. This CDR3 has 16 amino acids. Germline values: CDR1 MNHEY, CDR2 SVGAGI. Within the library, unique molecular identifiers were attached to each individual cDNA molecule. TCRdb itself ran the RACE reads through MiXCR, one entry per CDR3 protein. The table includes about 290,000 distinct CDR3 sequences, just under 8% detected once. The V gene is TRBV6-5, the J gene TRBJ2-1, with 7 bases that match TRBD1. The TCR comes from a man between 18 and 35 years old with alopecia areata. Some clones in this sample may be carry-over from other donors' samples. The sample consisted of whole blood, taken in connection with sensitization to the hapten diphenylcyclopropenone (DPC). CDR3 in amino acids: CASRRPQGSSKDEQFF. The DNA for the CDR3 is TGTGCCAGCAGACGGCCACAGGGGTCGTCTAAGGATGAGCAGTTCTTC.